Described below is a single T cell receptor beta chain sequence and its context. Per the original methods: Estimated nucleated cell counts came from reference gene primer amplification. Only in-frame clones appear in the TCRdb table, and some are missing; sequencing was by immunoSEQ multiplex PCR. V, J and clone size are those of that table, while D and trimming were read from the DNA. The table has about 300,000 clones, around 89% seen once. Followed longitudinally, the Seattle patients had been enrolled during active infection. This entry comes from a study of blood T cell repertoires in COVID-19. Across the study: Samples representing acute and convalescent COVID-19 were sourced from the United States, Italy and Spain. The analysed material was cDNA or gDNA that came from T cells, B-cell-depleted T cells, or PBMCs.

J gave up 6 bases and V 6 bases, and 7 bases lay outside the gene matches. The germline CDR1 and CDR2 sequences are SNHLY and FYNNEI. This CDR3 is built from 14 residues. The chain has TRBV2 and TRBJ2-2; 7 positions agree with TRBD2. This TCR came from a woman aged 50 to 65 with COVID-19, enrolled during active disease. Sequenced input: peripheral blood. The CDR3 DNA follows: TGTGCCAGCAGAGAGTGGGAGGGCCCCGGGGAGCTGTTTTTT. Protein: CASREWEGPGELFF.